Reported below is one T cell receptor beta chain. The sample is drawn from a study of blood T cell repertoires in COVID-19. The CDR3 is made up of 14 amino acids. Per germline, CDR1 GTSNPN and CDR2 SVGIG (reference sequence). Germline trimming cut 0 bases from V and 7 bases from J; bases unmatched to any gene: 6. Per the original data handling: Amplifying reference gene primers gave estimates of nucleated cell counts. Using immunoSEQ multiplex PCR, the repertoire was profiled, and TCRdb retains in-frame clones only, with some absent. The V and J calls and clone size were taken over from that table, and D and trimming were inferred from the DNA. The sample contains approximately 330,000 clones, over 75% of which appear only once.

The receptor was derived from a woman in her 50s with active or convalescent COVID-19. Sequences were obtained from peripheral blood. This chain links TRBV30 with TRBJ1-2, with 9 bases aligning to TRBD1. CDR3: CAWSVLTGQGGYTF. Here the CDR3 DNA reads TGTGCCTGGAGTGTACTCACGGGACAGGGTGGCTACACCTTC.